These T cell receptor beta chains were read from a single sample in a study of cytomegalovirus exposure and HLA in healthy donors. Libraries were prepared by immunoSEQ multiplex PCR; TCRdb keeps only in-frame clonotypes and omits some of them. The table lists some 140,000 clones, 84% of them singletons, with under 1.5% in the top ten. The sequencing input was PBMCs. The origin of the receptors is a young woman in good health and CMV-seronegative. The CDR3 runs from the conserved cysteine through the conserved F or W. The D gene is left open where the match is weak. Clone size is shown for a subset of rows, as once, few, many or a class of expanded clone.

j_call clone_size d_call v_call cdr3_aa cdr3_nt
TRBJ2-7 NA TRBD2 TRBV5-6 CASSFNVWTSGRAYEQYF TGTGCCAGCAGCTTCAATGTCTGGACTAGCGGGCGTGCCTACGAGCAGTACTTC
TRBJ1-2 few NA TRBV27 CASRIANRAHGYTF TGTGCCAGCAGAATCGCGAACAGGGCCCATGGCTACACCTTC
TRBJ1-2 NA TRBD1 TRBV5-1 CASSPGGSYGYTF TGCGCCAGCAGCCCAGGGGGTAGCTATGGCTACACCTTC
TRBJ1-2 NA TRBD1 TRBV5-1 CASSSSGQGDGYGYTF TGCGCCAGCAGCTCCTCGGGGCAGGGGGACGGATATGGCTACACCTTC
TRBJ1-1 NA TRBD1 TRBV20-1 CRRAGGVVAFF TGCAGGCGGGCAGGGGGCGTAGTGGCTTTCTTT
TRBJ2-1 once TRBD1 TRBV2 CASSWTGTINEQFF TGTGCCAGCAGCTGGACAGGGACGATTAATGAGCAGTTCTTC
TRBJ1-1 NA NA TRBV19 CASSTIVNTEAFF TGTGCCAGTAGTACTATCGTGAACACTGAAGCTTTCTTT
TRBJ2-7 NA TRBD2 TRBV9 CASSAPGTSGEQYF TGTGCCAGCAGCGCGCCCGGGACTAGCGGCGAGCAGTACTTC
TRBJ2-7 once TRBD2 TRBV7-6 CASSSNPRGTQYF TGTGCCAGCAGCTCAAATCCGCGGGGGACTCAGTACTTC
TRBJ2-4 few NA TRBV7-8 CASSLEFFIQYF TGTGCCAGCAGCTTAGAATTCTTCATTCAGTACTTC
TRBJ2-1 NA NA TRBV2 CALTTGMNEQFF TGTGCCCTTACCACAGGAATGAATGAGCAGTTCTTC
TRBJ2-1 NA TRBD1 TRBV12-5 CASGSGQEDSEQFF TGTGCTAGTGGTTCCGGACAGGAGGACAGTGAGCAGTTCTTC
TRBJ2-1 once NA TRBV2 CASSAEGGLGYNEQFF TGTGCCAGCAGTGCTGAAGGGGGTTTGGGGTACAATGAGCAGTTCTTC
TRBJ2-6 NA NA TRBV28 CASSPPGVTGANVLTF TGTGCCAGCAGTCCGCCGGGGGTAACTGGGGCCAACGTCCTGACTTTC
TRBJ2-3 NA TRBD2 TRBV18 CASSPPWRGDADTQYF TGTGCCAGCTCACCACCGTGGCGGGGGGATGCAGATACGCAGTATTTT
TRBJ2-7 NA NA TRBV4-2 CASSREQVKDYEQYF TGTGCCAGCAGTCGTGAACAGGTGAAAGACTACGAGCAGTACTTC
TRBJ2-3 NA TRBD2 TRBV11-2 CASSLLSGGGDTQYF TGTGCCAGCAGCTTACTCAGCGGGGGCGGGGATACGCAGTATTTT
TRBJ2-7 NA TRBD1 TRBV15 CATSIGRGLYEQYF TGTGCCACCAGCATAGGCAGGGGGCTCTACGAGCAGTACTTC
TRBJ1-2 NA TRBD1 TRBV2 CASGGDRDGYTF TGTGCCAGCGGGGGGGACAGGGATGGCTACACCTTC
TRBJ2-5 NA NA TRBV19 CASSTGYQETQYF TGTGCCAGTAGCACAGGGTACCAAGAGACCCAGTACTTC
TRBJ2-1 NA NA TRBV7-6 CASSLVGLAATYNEQFF TGTGCCAGCAGCTTAGTTGGTCTAGCTGCGACTTACAATGAGCAGTTCTTC
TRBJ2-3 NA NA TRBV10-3 CAISDRVGGADTQYF TGTGCCATCAGTGACCGGGTGGGCGGGGCAGATACGCAGTATTTT
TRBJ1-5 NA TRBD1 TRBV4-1 CASSLSRDRGLNQPQHF TGCGCCAGCAGCCTTTCCCGGGACAGGGGACTCAATCAGCCCCAGCATTTT
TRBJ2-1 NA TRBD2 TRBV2 CASRGTSRSSYNEQFF TGTGCCAGCAGGGGGACTAGCCGGAGCTCCTACAATGAGCAGTTCTTC
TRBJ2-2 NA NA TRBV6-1 CASSEYVAANTGELFF TGTGCCAGCAGTGAATACGTGGCAGCGAACACCGGGGAGCTGTTTTTT
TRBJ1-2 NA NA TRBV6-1 CASRLEQMYGYTF TGTGCCAGCAGGTTGGAGCAGATGTATGGCTACACCTTC
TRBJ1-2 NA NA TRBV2 CASSEIGRGSGYTF TGTGCCAGCAGTGAAATCGGCAGGGGTTCTGGCTACACCTTC
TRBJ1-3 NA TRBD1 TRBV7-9 CASSPPYRDRVSGNTIYF TGTGCCAGCAGCCCCCCCTACCGGGACAGGGTTTCTGGAAACACCATATATTTT
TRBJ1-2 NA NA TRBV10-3 CAISESDSNTYGYTF TGTGCCATCAGTGAGTCGGACAGCAACACCTATGGCTACACCTTC
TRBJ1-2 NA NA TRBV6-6 CATQTPPRYGYTF TGTGCCACCCAGACACCTCCGAGATATGGCTACACCTTC
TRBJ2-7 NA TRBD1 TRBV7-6 CASRTGTGAEQYF TGTGCCAGCAGAACCGGGACAGGGGCCGAGCAGTACTTC